One sample yielded the 7 T cell receptor beta chains listed below, sequenced in a study of regulatory T cells in long-lasting Graves disease. Time point noted: newly diagnosed GD, antithyroid drugs for less than 3 months. The TCR library was prepared using RNA isolated from PBMCs. Sequencing libraries for TCR beta were prepared with iRepertoire HTBI primers and Arm-PCR of CDR3 regions. TCRdb re-derived calls from the multiplex PCR reads in MiXCR, one entry per CDR3 protein. The sample lists 400,000 to 450,000 distinct CDR3 sequences; around 14% were seen once. These data were likewise used in another study, on T cells in Graves' hyperthyroidism and ophthalmopathy.

The source material was peripheral blood mononuclear cells (PBMCs), sampled at new diagnosis, from a patient treated with antithyroid drugs. Receptors originate from a woman under 40 with Graves disease.

There are a few counts of this clonotype. The gene calls are TRBV5-1 and TRBJ2-2; D gene unclear. Germline CDR1 SGHRS, CDR2 YFSETQ. The CDR3 sequence is 15 residues long. The V end was cut by 0 bases, the J end by 5 bases, with 11 bases between. CDR3 coding DNA: TGCGCCAGCAGCTTGGGAAAAGGAATGACCGGGGAGCTGTTTTTT. As protein: CASSLGKGMTGELFF. The full variable domain, in which reference TRBV5-1 and TRBJ2-2 provide the parts outside the CDR3, is KAGVTQTPRYLIKTRGQQVTLSCSPISGHRSVSWYQQTPGQGLQFLFEYFSETQRNKGNFPGRFSGRQFSNSRSEMNVSTLELGDSALYLCASSLGKGMTGELFFGEGSRLTVL.

This clonotype was seen repeatedly, ten times or more. The chain uses TRBV7-8 and TRBJ2-5, with no clear D. V dropped 7 bases and J dropped 5 bases, with 20 bases sitting between them. The CDR3 is made up of 15 amino acids. CDR1 SGHVS and CDR2 FQNEAQ come from the germline V gene. As DNA, the CDR3 is TGTGCCAGCACCCGCGTAGGCCCTACTGGGGAGACCCAGTACTTC. It translates to CASTRVGPTGETQYF.

Turning to this clonotype: A much larger clone lies a single base off, so this may be a read error. The V gene is TRBV20-1, the J gene TRBJ2-5, with TRBD2 identical over 7 bases. The germline CDR1 and CDR2 sequences are DFQATT and SNEGSKA (reference sequence). V shed 8 bases and J 3 bases; nucleotides not matched to a gene: 9. CDR3 length equals 13 residues. This CDR3 reads CSPPFAGEETQYF. The DNA for the CDR3 is TGCAGTCCTCCCTTCGCGGGAGAAGAGACCCAGTACTTC.

This clonotype has at least ten counts. The chain combines TRBV20-1 with TRBJ2-1; weak D call: TRBD2 (6 bases). Germline lookup yields CDR1 DFQATT and CDR2 SNEGSKA (reference sequence). The CDR3 has 15 amino acids. V gave up 1 base and J gave up 3 bases, with 13 bases separating them. The DNA of the CDR3 is TGCAGTGCTAGAGCCGGGAGTCCCCTCTACAATGAGCAGTTCTTC. Translated: CSARAGSPLYNEQFF.

Many counts were recorded for this clonotype. This chain connects TRBV7-8 to TRBJ2-3, with 9 bases aligning to TRBD2. This CDR3 has 16 amino acids. The junction had 2 bases not matched to a gene; V was cut back by 1 base and J by 0 bases. The germline gives CDR1 SGHVS, CDR2 FQNEAQ. CDR3 sequence reads: CASSLVLAGSTDTQYF. The CDR3 DNA reads TGTGCCAGCAGCTTAGTGCTAGCGGGGAGCACAGATACGCAGTATTTT.

This clonotype was seen just once. The rearrangement joins TRBV11-1 to TRBJ2-7, with 8 bases that match TRBD1. From germline, CDR1 is SGHAT and CDR2 FQDESV (reference sequence). This CDR3 is built from 15 residues. The V and J ends lost 5 bases and 4 bases, in that order; junction bases with no gene match: 10. In DNA form, the CDR3 reads TGTGCCAGCAGCCAGGGACAGGACAACGAATACGAGCAGTACTTC. Translation: CASSQGQDNEYEQYF. Complete variable domain (other parts from reference TRBV11-1 and TRBJ2-7): EAEVAQSPRYKITEKSQAVAFWCDPISGHATLYWYRQILGQGPELLVQFQDESVVDDSQLPKDRFSAERLKGVDSTLKIQPAELGDSAMYLCASSQGQDNEYEQYFGPGTRLTVT.

This clonotype was recorded a few times. A read error may account for a junction end that differs from germline. The gene calls are TRBV12-3 or TRBV12-4 and TRBJ2-3; D is ambiguous. The CDR3 sequence is 12 residues long. The CDR3 bases are TGTGCCAACAGTTTAGCTGCAGATACGCAGTATTTT. The encoded protein is CANSLAADTQYF.